Sequencing of this T cell receptor (beta chain) was carried out in a study of response to subunit inactivated influenza vaccine. General study findings and limits: It was suggested by the authors that few new T cells are recruited by each seasonal influenza vaccination.

As concerns this clonotype: What it binds is unknown.

V dropped 5 bases and J dropped 1 base, with 8 bases sitting between them. CDR1 is MNHEY and CDR2 is SMNVEV in the germline V gene (reference sequence). The CDR3 totals 13 residues. TCRdb reprocessed the RT-PCR reads with MiXCR, giving one entry per CDR3 protein. The sample consists of roughly 700,000 distinct CDR3 sequences, 14% of them appearing once. This TCR was sampled from a middle-aged man who received an inactivated influenza vaccine. The V call is TRBV27, the J call TRBJ2-5; no definite D call. This sample comprised PBMCs from blood, obtained less than 15 days before vaccination. The CDR3 loop is CASSLRTQETQYF. DNA of the CDR3: TGTGCCAGCAGTCTACGGACCCAAGAGACCCAGTACTTC.